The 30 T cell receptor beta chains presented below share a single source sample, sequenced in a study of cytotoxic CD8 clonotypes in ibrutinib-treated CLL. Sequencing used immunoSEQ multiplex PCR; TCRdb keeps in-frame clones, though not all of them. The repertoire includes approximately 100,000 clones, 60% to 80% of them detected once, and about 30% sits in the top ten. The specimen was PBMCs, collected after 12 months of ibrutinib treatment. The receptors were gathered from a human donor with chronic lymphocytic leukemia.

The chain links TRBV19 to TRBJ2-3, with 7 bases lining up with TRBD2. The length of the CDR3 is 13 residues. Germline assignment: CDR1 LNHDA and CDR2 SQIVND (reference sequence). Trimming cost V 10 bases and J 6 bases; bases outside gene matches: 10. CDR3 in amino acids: CATYGTTEDTQYF. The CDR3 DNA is TGTGCCACCTACGGGACTACTGAGGATACGCAGTATTTT.

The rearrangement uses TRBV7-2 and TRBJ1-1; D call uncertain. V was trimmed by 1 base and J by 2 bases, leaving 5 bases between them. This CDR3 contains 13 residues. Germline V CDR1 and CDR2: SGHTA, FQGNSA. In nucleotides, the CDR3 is TGTGCCAGCAGCTTAGGGGAAAACACTGAAGCTTTCTTT. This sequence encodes CASSLGENTEAFF.

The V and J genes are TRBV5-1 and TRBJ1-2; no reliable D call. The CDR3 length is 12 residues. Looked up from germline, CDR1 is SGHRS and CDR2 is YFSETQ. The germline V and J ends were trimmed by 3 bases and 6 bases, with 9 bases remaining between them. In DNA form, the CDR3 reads TGCGCCAGCAGCTCAACAGTAGATGGCTACACCTTC. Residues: CASSSTVDGYTF.

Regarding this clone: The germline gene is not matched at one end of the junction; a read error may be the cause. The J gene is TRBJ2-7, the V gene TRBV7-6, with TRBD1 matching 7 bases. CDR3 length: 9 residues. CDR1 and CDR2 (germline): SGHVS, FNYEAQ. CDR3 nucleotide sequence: TGTGCCAGCCGGGACAGAACTTTATTC. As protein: CASRDRTLF.

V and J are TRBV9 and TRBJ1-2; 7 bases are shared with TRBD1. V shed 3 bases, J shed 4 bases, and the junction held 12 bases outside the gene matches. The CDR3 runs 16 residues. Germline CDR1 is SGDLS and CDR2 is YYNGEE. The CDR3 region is CASSGGQLTGSYGYTF. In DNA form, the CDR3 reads TGTGCCAGCAGCGGGGGGCAGTTGACAGGGAGCTATGGCTACACCTTC.

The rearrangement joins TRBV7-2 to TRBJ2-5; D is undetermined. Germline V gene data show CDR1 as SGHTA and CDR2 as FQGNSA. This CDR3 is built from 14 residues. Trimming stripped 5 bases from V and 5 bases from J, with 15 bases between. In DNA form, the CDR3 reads TGTGCCAGCAGCCCGCCTGGGCTCTGGGAGACCCAGTACTTC. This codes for CASSPPGLWETQYF.

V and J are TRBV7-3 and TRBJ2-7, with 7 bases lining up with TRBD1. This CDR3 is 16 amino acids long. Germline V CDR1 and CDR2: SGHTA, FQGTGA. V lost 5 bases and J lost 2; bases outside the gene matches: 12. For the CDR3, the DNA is TGTGCCAGCAGCCAAAACCTACGGGACAGACCCTACGAGCAGTACTTC. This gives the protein CASSQNLRDRPYEQYF.

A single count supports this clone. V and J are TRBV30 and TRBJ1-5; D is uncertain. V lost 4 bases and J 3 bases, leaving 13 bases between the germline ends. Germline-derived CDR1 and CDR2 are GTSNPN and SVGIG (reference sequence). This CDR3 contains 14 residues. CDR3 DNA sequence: TGTGCCTGGACTATAGGGCGAAACAATCAGCCCCAGCATTTT. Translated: CAWTIGRNNQPQHF.

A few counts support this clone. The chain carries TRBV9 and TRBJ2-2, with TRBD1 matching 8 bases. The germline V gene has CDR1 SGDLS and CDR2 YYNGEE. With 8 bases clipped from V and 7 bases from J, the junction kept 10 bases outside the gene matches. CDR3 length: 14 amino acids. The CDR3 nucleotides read TGTGCCAGTGGCCTCACAGGGGGAGGCGGGGAGCTGTTTTTT. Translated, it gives CASGLTGGGGELFF.

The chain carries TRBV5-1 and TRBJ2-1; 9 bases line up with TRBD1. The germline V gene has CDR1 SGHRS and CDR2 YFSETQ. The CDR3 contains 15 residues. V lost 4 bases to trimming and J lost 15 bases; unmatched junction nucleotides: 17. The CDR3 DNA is TGCGCCAGCAGCACCTCTGGACAGGGGCAACCAAACCTGTTCTTC. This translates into CASSTSGQGQPNLFF.

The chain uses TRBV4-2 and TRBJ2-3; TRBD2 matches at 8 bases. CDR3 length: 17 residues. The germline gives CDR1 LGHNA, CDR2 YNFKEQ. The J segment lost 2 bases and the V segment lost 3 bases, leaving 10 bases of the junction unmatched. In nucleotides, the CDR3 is TGTGCCAGCAGCCAGTTATCGGCGGGGGGCTTCACAGATACGCAGTATTTT. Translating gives CASSQLSAGGFTDTQYF.

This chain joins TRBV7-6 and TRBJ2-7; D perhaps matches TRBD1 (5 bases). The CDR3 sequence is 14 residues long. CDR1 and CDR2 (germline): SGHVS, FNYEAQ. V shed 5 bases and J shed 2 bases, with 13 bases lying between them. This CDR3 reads CASSPDSSPYEQYF. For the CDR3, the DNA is TGTGCCAGCAGCCCCGACAGCTCCCCCTACGAGCAGTACTTC.

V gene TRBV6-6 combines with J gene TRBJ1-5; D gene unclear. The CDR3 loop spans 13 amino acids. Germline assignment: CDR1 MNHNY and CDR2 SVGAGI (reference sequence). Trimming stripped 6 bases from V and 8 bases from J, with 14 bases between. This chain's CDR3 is CASRPAPTEPQHF. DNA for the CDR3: TGTGCCAGCAGACCCGCCCCGACGGAGCCCCAGCATTTT.

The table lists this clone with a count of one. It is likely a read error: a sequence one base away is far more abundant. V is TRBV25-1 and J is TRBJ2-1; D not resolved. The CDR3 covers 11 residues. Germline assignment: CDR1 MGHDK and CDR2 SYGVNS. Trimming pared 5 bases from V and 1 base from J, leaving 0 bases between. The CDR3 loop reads CASSSYNEQFF. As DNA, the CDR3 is TGTGCCAGCAGTTCCTACAATGAGCAGTTCTTC.

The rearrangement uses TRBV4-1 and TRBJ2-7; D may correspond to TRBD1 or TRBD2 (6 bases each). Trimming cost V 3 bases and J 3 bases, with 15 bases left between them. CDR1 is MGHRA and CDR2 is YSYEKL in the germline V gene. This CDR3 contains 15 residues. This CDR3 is CASSQGGGLNYEQYF. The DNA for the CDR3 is TGCGCCAGCAGCCAGGGTGGGGGGCTTAACTACGAGCAGTACTTC.

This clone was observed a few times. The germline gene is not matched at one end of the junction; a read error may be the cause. CDR3: CASSLMTGGILF. The CDR3 coding sequence is TGTGCCAGCAGCTTAATGACAGGGGGGATCCTCTTC. V and J are TRBV7-9 and TRBJ1-2; 9 positions match TRBD1. Germline assignment: CDR1 SEHNR and CDR2 FQNEAQ (reference sequence). This CDR3 contains 12 residues.

The CDR3 loop is CASSVGATNLGYTF. As DNA, the CDR3 is TGTGCCAGCAGCGTAGGAGCGACAAACCTCGGCTACACCTTC. The chain combines TRBV9 with TRBJ1-2; D gene uncertain. Trimming cost V 0 bases and J 8 bases, with 14 bases left between them. Germline CDR1 reads SGDLS; CDR2 reads YYNGEE. This CDR3 has 14 residues.

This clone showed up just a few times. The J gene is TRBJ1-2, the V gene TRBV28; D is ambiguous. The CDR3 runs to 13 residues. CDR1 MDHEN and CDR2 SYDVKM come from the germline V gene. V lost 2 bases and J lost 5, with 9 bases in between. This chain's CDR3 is CASSLVAGYGYTF. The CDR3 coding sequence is TGTGCCAGCAGTTTAGTCGCAGGTTATGGCTACACCTTC.

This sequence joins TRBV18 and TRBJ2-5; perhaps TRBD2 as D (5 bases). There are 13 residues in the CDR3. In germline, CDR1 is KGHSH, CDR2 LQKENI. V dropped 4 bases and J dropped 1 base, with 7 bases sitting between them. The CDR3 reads CASSQTTQETQYF. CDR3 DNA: TGTGCCAGCTCACAGACTACCCAAGAGACCCAGTACTTC.

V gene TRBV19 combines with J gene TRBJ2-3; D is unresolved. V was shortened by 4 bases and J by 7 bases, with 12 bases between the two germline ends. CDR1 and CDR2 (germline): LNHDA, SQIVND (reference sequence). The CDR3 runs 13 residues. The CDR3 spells CASSRLGVNTQYF. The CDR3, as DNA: TGTGCCAGTAGTAGGCTAGGAGTAAATACGCAGTATTTT. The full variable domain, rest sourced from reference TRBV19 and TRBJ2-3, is DGGITQSPKYLFRKEGQNVTLSCEQNLNHDAMYWYRQDPGQGLRLIYYSQIVNDFQKGDIAEGYSVSREKKESFPLTVTSAQKNPTAFYLCASSRLGVNTQYFGPGTRLTVL.

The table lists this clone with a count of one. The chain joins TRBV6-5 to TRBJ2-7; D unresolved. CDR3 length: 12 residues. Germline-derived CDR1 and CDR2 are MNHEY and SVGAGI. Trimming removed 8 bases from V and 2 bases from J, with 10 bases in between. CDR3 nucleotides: TGTGCCAGCGCTAACGGACCCTACGAGCAGTACTTC. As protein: CASANGPYEQYF.

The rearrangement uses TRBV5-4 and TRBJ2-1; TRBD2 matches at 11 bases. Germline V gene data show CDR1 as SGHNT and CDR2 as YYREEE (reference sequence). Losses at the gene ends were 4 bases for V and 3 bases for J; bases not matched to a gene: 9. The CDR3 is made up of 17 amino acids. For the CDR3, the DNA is TGTGCCAGCAGCGGCCGGACTAGCGGGTCGCTCTACAATGAGCAGTTCTTC. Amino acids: CASSGRTSGSLYNEQFF.

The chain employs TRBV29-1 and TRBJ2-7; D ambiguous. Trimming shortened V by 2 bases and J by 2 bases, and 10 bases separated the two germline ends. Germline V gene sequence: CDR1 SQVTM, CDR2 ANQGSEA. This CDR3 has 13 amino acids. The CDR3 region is CSVEKPGAYEQYF. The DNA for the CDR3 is TGCAGCGTTGAAAAACCCGGCGCCTACGAGCAGTACTTC.

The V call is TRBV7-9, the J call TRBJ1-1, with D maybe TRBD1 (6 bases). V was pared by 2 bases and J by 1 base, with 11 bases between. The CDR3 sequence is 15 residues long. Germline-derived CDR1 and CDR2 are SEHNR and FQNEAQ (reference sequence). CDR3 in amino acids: CASSLNGQQNTEAFF. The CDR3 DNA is TGTGCCAGCAGCTTAAACGGACAGCAGAACACTGAAGCTTTCTTT.

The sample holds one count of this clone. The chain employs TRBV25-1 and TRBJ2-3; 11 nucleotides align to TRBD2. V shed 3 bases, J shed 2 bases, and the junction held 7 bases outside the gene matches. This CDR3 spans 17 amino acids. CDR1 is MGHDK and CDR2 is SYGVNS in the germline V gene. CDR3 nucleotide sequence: TGTGCCAGCAGTGATCGTAGCGGGGGGGCCCTCACAGATACGCAGTATTTT. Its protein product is CASSDRSGGALTDTQYF.

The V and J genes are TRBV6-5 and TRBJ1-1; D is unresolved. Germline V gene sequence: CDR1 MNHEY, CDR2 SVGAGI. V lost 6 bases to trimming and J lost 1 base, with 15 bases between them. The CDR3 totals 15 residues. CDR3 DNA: TGTGCCAGCAGGCCCGGCTTTGATAGGAACACTGAAGCTTTCTTT. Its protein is CASRPGFDRNTEAFF.

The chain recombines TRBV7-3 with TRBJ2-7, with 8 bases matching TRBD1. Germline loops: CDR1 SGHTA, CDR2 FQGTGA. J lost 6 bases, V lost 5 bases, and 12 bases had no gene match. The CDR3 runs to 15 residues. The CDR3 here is CASSTSGGALAEQYF. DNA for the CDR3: TGTGCCAGCAGCACTTCAGGGGGCGCTTTAGCCGAGCAGTACTTC.

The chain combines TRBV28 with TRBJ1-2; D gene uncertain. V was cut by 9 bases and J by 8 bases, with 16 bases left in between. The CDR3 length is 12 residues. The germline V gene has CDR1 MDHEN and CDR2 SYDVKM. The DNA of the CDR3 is TGTGCCAGTTTCTCCTCGGGCAGCGGCTACACCTTC. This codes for CASFSSGSGYTF.

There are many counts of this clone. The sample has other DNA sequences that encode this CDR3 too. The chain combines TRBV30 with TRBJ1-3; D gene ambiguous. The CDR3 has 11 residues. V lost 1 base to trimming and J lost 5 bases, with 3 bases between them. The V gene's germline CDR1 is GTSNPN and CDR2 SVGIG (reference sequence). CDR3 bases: TGTGCCTGGAGTGACCGAAACACCATATATTTT. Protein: CAWSDRNTIYF.

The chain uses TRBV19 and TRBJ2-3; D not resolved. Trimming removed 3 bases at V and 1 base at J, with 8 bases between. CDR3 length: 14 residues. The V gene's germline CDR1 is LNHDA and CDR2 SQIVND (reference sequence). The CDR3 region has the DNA TGTGCCAGTAGTATTGGACCGGGCACAGATACGCAGTATTTT. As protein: CASSIGPGTDTQYF.